This T cell receptor beta chain was recorded in a study of beta chain features in type 1 diabetes. V gave up 8 bases and J gave up 9 bases; unmatched junction bases: 16. The CDR3 sequence is 14 residues long. Germline loops: CDR1 MNHNS, CDR2 SASEGT. A note on this clone: The antigen is undetermined.

Points from the study as a whole: Shortening of TCRB CDR3s, moderate but significant, appeared in all four CD4+ subsets of Type 1 diabetes patients.

What was sequenced were expressed TCRB transcripts, since all of the isolated RNA had been reverse transcribed. Repertoires were generated with immunoSEQ multiplex PCR, while TCRdb's copy carries only in-frame clones and drops some. The table records more than 250,000 clones, about 15% of them present only once. Sequenced sample: naive CD4+ T cells from blood. This receptor was obtained from a man between 18 and 29 years old with type 1 diabetes. J is TRBJ2-7 and V is TRBV6-1; TRBD2 matches at 7 bases. This chain's CDR3 is CASRAIRRETRQYF. The CDR3 DNA is TGTGCCAGCCGGGCCATTCGGCGGGAGACTCGGCAGTACTTC.